Listed below are T cell receptor beta chains from one sample, sequenced in a study of tumor T cells in aggressive B-cell lymphoma. This table comes from immunoSEQ multiplex PCR, and its TCRdb copy is limited to in-frame clones, with some not included. The sample contains about 3,200 clones, approximately 86% of which appear only once. Sequencing was done on a sample of tumor tissue. The receptors derive from an adult with diffuse large B cell lymphoma. CDR3s include the opening cysteine and the closing phenylalanine or tryptophan. A D gene is named only where the DNA matches it firmly. Size values are once, few and many counts, or a class for expanded clones, and some rows have none.

D gene	clone size	V gene	J gene	CDR3 protein	CDR3 DNA
TRBD1	NA	TRBV4-2	TRBJ1-3	CASSQEVGTVVGNTIYF	TGTGCCAGCAGCCAAGAAGTAGGGACAGTCGTTGGAAACACCATATATTTT
NA	NA	TRBV5-5	TRBJ2-5	CASSTLLSRVETQYF	TGTGCCAGCAGCACCCTTCTTAGCCGGGTGGAGACCCAGTACTTC
TRBD1	NA	TRBV19	TRBJ2-7	CASSRRQGESYEQYF	TGTGCCAGTAGTAGAAGACAGGGTGAATCCTACGAGCAGTACTTC
TRBD2	NA	TRBV27	TRBJ2-1	CASSPTWVAGGSEQFF	TGTGCCAGCAGTCCTACCTGGGTAGCGGGAGGGAGTGAGCAGTTCTTC
TRBD1	NA	TRBV18	TRBJ2-2	CASSPWTGDPTGELFF	TGTGCCAGCTCACCCTGGACAGGGGACCCCACCGGGGAGCTGTTTTTT
NA	NA	TRBV19	TRBJ1-1	CASSIDREGGTEAFF	TGTGCCAGTAGTATAGATCGGGAGGGAGGAACTGAAGCTTTCTTT
TRBD2	NA	TRBV5-5	TRBJ2-5	CANSSGAGEETQYF	TGTGCCAACAGCTCTGGTGCGGGGGAAGAGACCCAGTACTTC
NA	once	TRBV14	TRBJ2-5	CASNQDPWLAETQYF	TGTGCCAGCAACCAAGATCCGTGGCTAGCAGAGACCCAGTACTTC
NA	NA	TRBV7-2	TRBJ2-2	CASSAGGVGGELFF	TGTGCCAGCAGCGCCGGAGGGGTGGGCGGGGAGCTGTTTTTT
NA	NA	TRBV2	TRBJ1-5	CASSLFGEDQPQHF	TGTGCCAGCAGTCTCTTCGGGGAGGATCAGCCCCAGCATTTT
NA	NA	TRBV7-9	TRBJ1-2	CASSLEASLNYGYTF	TGTGCCAGCAGCTTAGAAGCCTCACTAAACTATGGCTACACCTTC
TRBD1	once	TRBV6-5	TRBJ2-3	CAVRRGQATDTQYF	TGTGCCGTCCGTCGGGGACAGGCCACAGATACGCAGTATTTT
TRBD1	NA	TRBV5-5	TRBJ1-1	CASSSGQLTEAFF	TGTGCCAGCAGTTCGGGACAGCTCACTGAAGCTTTCTTT
NA	few	TRBV27	TRBJ1-3	CASSLHSGNTIYF	TGTGCCAGCAGTTTACACTCTGGAAACACCATATATTTT
TRBD1	NA	TRBV27	TRBJ1-1	CVSSLSWTGDTEAFF	TGTGTCAGCAGTTTATCATGGACAGGGGACACTGAAGCTTTCTTT
NA	NA	TRBV6-5	TRBJ1-3	CASSSTDSGNTIYF	TGTGCCAGCAGTTCGACAGACTCTGGAAACACCATATATTTT
NA	NA	TRBV5-6	TRBJ2-7	CASSSTGRYEQYF	TGTGCCAGCAGCTCGACAGGACGCTACGAGCAGTACTTC
NA	NA	TRBV27	TRBJ2-7	CASSLSRRDLHLEEQYF	TGTGCCAGCAGTTTATCTCGGAGGGACCTCCACTTAGAGGAGCAGTACTTC
NA	NA	TRBV28	TRBJ1-1	CASMWAGPNTEAFF	TGTGCCAGCATGTGGGCAGGGCCGAACACTGAAGCTTTCTTT
TRBD2	NA	TRBV7-2	TRBJ2-4	CASSLSGTIQYF	TGTGCCAGCAGCCTAAGCGGGACTATTCAGTACTTC